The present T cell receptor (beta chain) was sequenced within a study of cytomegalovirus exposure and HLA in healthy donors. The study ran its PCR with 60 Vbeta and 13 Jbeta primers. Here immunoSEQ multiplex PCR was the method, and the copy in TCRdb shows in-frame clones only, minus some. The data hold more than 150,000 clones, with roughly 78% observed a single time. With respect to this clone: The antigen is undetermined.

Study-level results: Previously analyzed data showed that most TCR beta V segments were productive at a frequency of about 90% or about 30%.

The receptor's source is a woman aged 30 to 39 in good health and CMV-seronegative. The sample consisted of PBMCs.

This CDR3 is CASSVGTENIQYF. The CDR3 DNA reads TGTGCCAGCAGCGTAGGGACAGAAAACATTCAGTACTTC. The chain couples TRBV9 to TRBJ2-4; tentative D call: TRBD1 (6 bases). V lost 0 bases and J lost 5, with 6 bases in between. The CDR3 covers 13 residues. Germline V gene data show CDR1 as SGDLS and CDR2 as YYNGEE.